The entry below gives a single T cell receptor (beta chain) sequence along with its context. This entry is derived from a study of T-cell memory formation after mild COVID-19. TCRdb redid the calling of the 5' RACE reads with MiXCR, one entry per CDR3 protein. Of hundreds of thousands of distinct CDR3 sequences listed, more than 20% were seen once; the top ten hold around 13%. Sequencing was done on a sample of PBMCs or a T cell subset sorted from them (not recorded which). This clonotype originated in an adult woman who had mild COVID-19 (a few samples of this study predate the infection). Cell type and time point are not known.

The chain's CDR3 is CASSSWTGGFEQYF. The CDR3 nucleotides read TGTGCCAGCAGTTCATGGACAGGGGGCTTCGAGCAGTACTTC. The rearrangement links TRBV6-2 or TRBV6-3 to TRBJ2-7, with 11 bases aligning to TRBD1. Germline lookup yields CDR1 MNHEY and CDR2 SVGEGT. J was trimmed by 6 bases and V by 4 bases; bases with no gene match: 5. The CDR3 runs to 14 residues.